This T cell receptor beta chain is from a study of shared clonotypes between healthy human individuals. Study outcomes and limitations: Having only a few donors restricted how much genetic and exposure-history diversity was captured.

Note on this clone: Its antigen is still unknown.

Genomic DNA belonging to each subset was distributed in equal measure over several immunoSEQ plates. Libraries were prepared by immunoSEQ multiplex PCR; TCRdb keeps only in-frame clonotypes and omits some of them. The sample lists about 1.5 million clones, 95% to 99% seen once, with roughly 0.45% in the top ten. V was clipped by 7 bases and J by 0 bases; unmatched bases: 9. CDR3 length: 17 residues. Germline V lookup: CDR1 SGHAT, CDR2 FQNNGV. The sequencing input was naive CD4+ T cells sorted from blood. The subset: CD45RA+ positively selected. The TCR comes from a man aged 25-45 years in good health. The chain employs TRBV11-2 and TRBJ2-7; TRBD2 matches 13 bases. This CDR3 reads CASIPWGTSGASYEQYF. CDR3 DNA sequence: TGTGCCAGCATCCCGTGGGGGACTAGCGGGGCCTCCTACGAGCAGTACTTC. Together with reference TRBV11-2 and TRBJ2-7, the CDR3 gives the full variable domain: EAGVAQSPRYKIIEKRQSVAFWCNPISGHATLYWYQQILGQGPKLLIQFQNNGVVDDSQLPKDRFSAERLKGVDSTLKIQPAKLEDSAVYLCASIPWGTSGASYEQYFGPGTRLTVT.